Listed below are T cell receptor beta chains from one sample, sequenced in a study of shared clonotypes between healthy human individuals. Sequenced by immunoSEQ multiplex PCR; TCRdb stores in-frame clones only, minus some. The sample includes fewer than 200,000 clones, 65% to 80% of them seen just once. The sample was memory CD4+ T cells sorted from blood. These receptors were taken from a man aged 25-45 years in good health. Both conserved end residues are part of each CDR3. Fields, in order: V gene, D gene, J gene, clone size, CDR3 protein, CDR3 DNA. The D gene is left open where the match is weak. The size field is filled for only some rows; it gives once, few, many or a size class.

v_gene: TRBV28
d_gene: TRBD2
j_gene: TRBJ2-3
abundance: NA
CDR3aa: CASSFPTSGSPYTQYF
CDR3nt: TGTGCCAGCAGTTTCCCGACTAGCGGGAGCCCCTATACGCAGTATTTT

v_gene: TRBV9
d_gene: NA
j_gene: TRBJ2-3
abundance: NA
CDR3aa: CASSVGQRTDTQYF
CDR3nt: TGTGCCAGCAGCGTTGGACAACGCACAGATACGCAGTATTTT

v_gene: TRBV6-5
d_gene: NA
j_gene: TRBJ1-2
abundance: many
CDR3aa: CASSFARANYGYTF
CDR3nt: TGTGCCAGCAGCTTCGCGCGGGCTAACTATGGCTACACCTTC

v_gene: TRBV4-3
d_gene: TRBD2
j_gene: TRBJ2-7
abundance: NA
CDR3aa: CASSVLAGSYEQYF
CDR3nt: TGCGCCAGCAGCGTACTAGCGGGGTCCTACGAGCAGTACTTC

v_gene: TRBV28
d_gene: NA
j_gene: TRBJ1-5
abundance: NA
CDR3aa: CASSAGLFRQPQHF
CDR3nt: TGTGCCAGCAGTGCCGGTTTGTTCCGCCAGCCCCAGCATTTT

v_gene: TRBV29-1
d_gene: NA
j_gene: TRBJ2-3
abundance: NA
CDR3aa: CSAPTRGTDTQYF
CDR3nt: TGCAGCGCCCCAACCCGGGGCACAGATACGCAGTATTTT

v_gene: TRBV7-3
d_gene: NA
j_gene: TRBJ2-1
abundance: NA
CDR3aa: CASSLNTLAPEQFF
CDR3nt: TGTGCCAGCAGCTTAAATACACTAGCCCCTGAGCAGTTCTTC

v_gene: TRBV6-5
d_gene: TRBD1
j_gene: TRBJ2-3
abundance: NA
CDR3aa: CASSFDRGDTQYF
CDR3nt: TGTGCCAGCAGTTTCGACAGGGGGGATACGCAGTATTTT

v_gene: TRBV2
d_gene: NA
j_gene: TRBJ2-7
abundance: NA
CDR3aa: CASIGGQQSYEQYF
CDR3nt: TGTGCCAGTATCGGAGGACAGCAATCCTACGAGCAGTACTTC

v_gene: TRBV29-1
d_gene: TRBD2
j_gene: TRBJ2-1
abundance: NA
CDR3aa: CSVTQGLAGVEQFF
CDR3nt: TGCAGCGTCACTCAAGGACTAGCGGGAGTCGAGCAGTTCTTC

v_gene: TRBV19
d_gene: TRBD1
j_gene: TRBJ1-2
abundance: NA
CDR3aa: CASSSGTGDLKRGYTF
CDR3nt: TGTGCCAGTAGTTCCGGGACAGGGGATCTTAAGCGTGGCTACACCTTC

v_gene: TRBV30
d_gene: TRBD1
j_gene: TRBJ2-7
abundance: NA
CDR3aa: CAWRATGILYEQYF
CDR3nt: TGTGCCTGGAGGGCGACAGGGATACTCTACGAGCAGTACTTC

v_gene: TRBV11-2
d_gene: NA
j_gene: TRBJ2-7
abundance: NA
CDR3aa: CASSTREPAYEQYF
CDR3nt: TGTGCCAGCAGCACCCGGGAGCCCGCCTACGAGCAGTACTTC

v_gene: TRBV5-1
d_gene: NA
j_gene: TRBJ2-3
abundance: many
CDR3aa: CASSLNRAGSDTQYF
CDR3nt: TGCGCCAGCAGCTTGAACAGGGCGGGTTCAGATACGCAGTATTTT

v_gene: TRBV7-8
d_gene: NA
j_gene: TRBJ2-3
abundance: NA
CDR3aa: CASSSRDPGYSTDTQYF
CDR3nt: TGTGCCAGCAGCTCTAGGGATCCCGGTTATAGCACAGATACGCAGTATTTT

v_gene: TRBV28
d_gene: NA
j_gene: TRBJ2-5
abundance: many
CDR3aa: CASRTPLLAQYF
CDR3nt: TGTGCCAGCCGGACCCCGCTGCTGGCCCAGTACTTC

v_gene: TRBV7-9
d_gene: NA
j_gene: TRBJ2-3
abundance: NA
CDR3aa: CASSTTDLAIAQYF
CDR3nt: TGTGCCAGCAGCACCACAGACCTAGCGATAGCGCAGTATTTT

v_gene: TRBV18
d_gene: NA
j_gene: TRBJ1-5
abundance: NA
CDR3aa: CASSSGPGNQPQHF
CDR3nt: TGTGCCAGCTCCTCAGGTCCCGGTAATCAGCCCCAGCATTTT

v_gene: TRBV13
d_gene: NA
j_gene: TRBJ2-3
abundance: NA
CDR3aa: CASSLDRATQYF
CDR3nt: TGTGCCAGCAGCCTCGACCGGGCTACGCAGTATTTT

v_gene: TRBV5-4
d_gene: TRBD1
j_gene: TRBJ1-1
abundance: NA
CDR3aa: CASSTQTGEAFF
CDR3nt: TGTGCCAGCAGCACCCAGACAGGGGAAGCTTTCTTT

v_gene: TRBV6-1
d_gene: NA
j_gene: TRBJ1-2
abundance: NA
CDR3aa: CATPFVYYGYTF
CDR3nt: TGTGCCACCCCTTTCGTATACTATGGCTACACCTTC

v_gene: TRBV7-8
d_gene: NA
j_gene: TRBJ2-1
abundance: NA
CDR3aa: CASSLLPGISNEQFF
CDR3nt: TGTGCCAGCAGCCTTTTGCCAGGGATTAGCAATGAGCAGTTCTTC

v_gene: TRBV4-1
d_gene: NA
j_gene: TRBJ1-3
abundance: NA
CDR3aa: CASSQVGSGNTIYF
CDR3nt: TGCGCCAGCAGCCAAGTAGGCTCTGGAAACACCATATATTTT

v_gene: TRBV28
d_gene: NA
j_gene: TRBJ2-1
abundance: many
CDR3aa: CASSSFGLDNNEQFF
CDR3nt: TGTGCCAGCAGTAGTTTCGGGCTAGACAACAATGAGCAGTTCTTC

v_gene: TRBV28
d_gene: NA
j_gene: TRBJ2-2
abundance: few
CDR3aa: CASSLRLALNTGELFF
CDR3nt: TGTGCCAGCAGTTTACGGCTAGCTCTGAACACCGGGGAGCTGTTTTTT

v_gene: TRBV25-1
d_gene: NA
j_gene: TRBJ1-4
abundance: once
CDR3aa: CASSDESTGNEKLFF
CDR3nt: TGTGCCAGCAGTGATGAATCGACAGGCAATGAAAAACTGTTTTTT

v_gene: TRBV5-1
d_gene: TRBD2
j_gene: TRBJ2-2
abundance: once
CDR3aa: CASSPTSGTTGELFF
CDR3nt: TGCGCCAGCAGTCCTACTAGCGGGACTACCGGGGAGCTGTTTTTT

v_gene: TRBV28
d_gene: TRBD1
j_gene: TRBJ1-1
abundance: NA
CDR3aa: CASTPGGRDEAFF
CDR3nt: TGTGCCAGCACTCCAGGGGGCAGGGATGAAGCTTTCTTT

v_gene: TRBV7-2
d_gene: NA
j_gene: TRBJ2-1
abundance: NA
CDR3aa: CASSSFAPNYNEQFF
CDR3nt: TGTGCCAGCAGCTCTTTCGCCCCTAACTACAATGAGCAGTTCTTC

v_gene: TRBV7-3
d_gene: TRBD1
j_gene: TRBJ2-1
abundance: NA
CDR3aa: CASSLLPGGLGNEQFF
CDR3nt: TGTGCCAGCAGCTTACTCCCAGGGGGCCTGGGGAATGAGCAGTTCTTC

v_gene: TRBV29-1
d_gene: NA
j_gene: TRBJ2-1
abundance: NA
CDR3aa: CSVVSRGDGDEQFF
CDR3nt: TGCAGCGTTGTTTCACGGGGTGACGGGGATGAGCAGTTCTTC

v_gene: TRBV27
d_gene: TRBD2
j_gene: TRBJ2-7
abundance: few
CDR3aa: CASSSPSGVSYEQYF
CDR3nt: TGTGCCAGCAGTTCCCCTAGCGGAGTCTCCTACGAGCAGTACTTC

v_gene: TRBV6-5
d_gene: NA
j_gene: TRBJ2-2
abundance: NA
CDR3aa: CASSYSRSTGRVVFF
CDR3nt: TGTGCCAGCAGTTACTCGAGGAGTACCGGACGTGTCGTGTTTTTT

v_gene: TRBV5-1
d_gene: TRBD2
j_gene: TRBJ2-5
abundance: NA
CDR3aa: CASSLKVSGGQETQYF
CDR3nt: TGCGCCAGCAGCTTGAAGGTTAGCGGGGGTCAAGAGACCCAGTACTTC

v_gene: TRBV7-9
d_gene: NA
j_gene: TRBJ2-3
abundance: once
CDR3aa: CASSQPGLGTDTQYF
CDR3nt: TGTGCCAGCAGCCAACCGGGACTCGGCACAGATACGCAGTATTTT

v_gene: TRBV4-3
d_gene: NA
j_gene: TRBJ2-2
abundance: NA
CDR3aa: CASSQDGGWMNTGELFF
CDR3nt: TGCGCCAGCAGCCAAGACGGAGGGTGGATGAACACCGGGGAGCTGTTTTTT

v_gene: TRBV6-1
d_gene: TRBD2
j_gene: TRBJ2-1
abundance: once
CDR3aa: CASSELGTTNEQFF
CDR3nt: TGTGCCAGCAGTGAATTAGGGACTACCAATGAGCAGTTCTTC

v_gene: TRBV5-1
d_gene: TRBD2
j_gene: TRBJ2-5
abundance: medium-sized
CDR3aa: CASSLEAGGPWETQYF
CDR3nt: TGCGCCAGCAGCTTGGAAGCGGGAGGGCCGTGGGAGACCCAGTACTTC

v_gene: TRBV6-1
d_gene: NA
j_gene: TRBJ2-1
abundance: NA
CDR3aa: CASTESISGEQFF
CDR3nt: TGTGCCAGCACTGAGTCCATATCCGGTGAGCAGTTCTTC

v_gene: TRBV14
d_gene: NA
j_gene: TRBJ2-7
abundance: NA
CDR3aa: CASSPRQGPYEQYF
CDR3nt: TGTGCCAGCTCTCCTAGGCAGGGGCCTTACGAGCAGTACTTC

v_gene: TRBV7-8
d_gene: TRBD1
j_gene: TRBJ2-3
abundance: few
CDR3aa: CASSLAGQGTDTQYF
CDR3nt: TGTGCCAGCAGCTTAGCCGGACAGGGTACAGATACGCAGTATTTT

v_gene: TRBV5-4
d_gene: NA
j_gene: TRBJ1-1
abundance: NA
CDR3aa: CASSLGGGDAAFF
CDR3nt: TGTGCCAGCAGCTTGGGCGGGGGGGACGCAGCTTTCTTT

v_gene: TRBV2
d_gene: NA
j_gene: TRBJ2-7
abundance: few
CDR3aa: CASMVLTEQYF
CDR3nt: TGTGCCAGCATGGTGTTGACCGAGCAGTACTTC

v_gene: TRBV5-1
d_gene: NA
j_gene: TRBJ2-5
abundance: few
CDR3aa: CASSPLASARETQYF
CDR3nt: TGCGCCAGCAGCCCCCTTGCGAGTGCCCGCGAGACCCAGTACTTC

v_gene: TRBV5-4
d_gene: TRBD2
j_gene: TRBJ2-6
abundance: NA
CDR3aa: CASSSGTSGVSGANVLTF
CDR3nt: TGTGCCAGCAGTTCCGGGACTAGCGGGGTCTCTGGGGCCAACGTCCTGACTTTC

v_gene: TRBV18
d_gene: NA
j_gene: TRBJ2-3
abundance: once
CDR3aa: CASSRSLAPRTDTQYF
CDR3nt: TGTGCCAGCTCACGTAGTCTAGCGCCCAGGACAGATACGCAGTATTTT

v_gene: TRBV6-5
d_gene: NA
j_gene: TRBJ1-2
abundance: NA
CDR3aa: CASSHRDYGYTF
CDR3nt: TGTGCCAGCAGCCACAGGGACTATGGCTACACCTTC

v_gene: TRBV11-1
d_gene: TRBD1
j_gene: TRBJ2-3
abundance: NA
CDR3aa: CASSLEQGIDTQYF
CDR3nt: TGTGCCAGCAGCTTAGAACAGGGGATAGATACGCAGTATTTT

v_gene: TRBV5-5
d_gene: NA
j_gene: TRBJ2-5
abundance: NA
CDR3aa: CASSPTQASDPTHPYF
CDR3nt: TGTGCCAGCAGCCCAACTCAGGCCTCGGACCCCACCCACCCTTACTTC

v_gene: TRBV5-4
d_gene: TRBD2
j_gene: TRBJ2-3
abundance: NA
CDR3aa: CASSLSLAETDTQYF
CDR3nt: TGTGCCAGCAGCTTGTCACTAGCGGAAACAGATACGCAGTATTTT

v_gene: TRBV19
d_gene: NA
j_gene: TRBJ2-7
abundance: NA
CDR3aa: CASSHSHGGHSSYEQYF
CDR3nt: TGTGCCAGTAGCCATTCCCACGGGGGGCACTCCTCCTACGAGCAGTACTTC

v_gene: TRBV15
d_gene: TRBD1
j_gene: TRBJ2-5
abundance: NA
CDR3aa: CATSRVRGLPQETQYF
CDR3nt: TGTGCCACCAGCAGAGTAAGGGGGCTTCCCCAAGAGACCCAGTACTTC

v_gene: TRBV6-1
d_gene: NA
j_gene: TRBJ2-5
abundance: NA
CDR3aa: CASSEAMETQYF
CDR3nt: TGTGCCAGCAGTGAAGCTATGGAGACCCAGTACTTC